A selection of T cell receptor beta chains follows, all from one sample in a study of blood T cell repertoires in COVID-19. TCRdb keeps only in-frame clones here, not all; method: immunoSEQ multiplex PCR. Among some 170,000 clones listed, roughly nine tenths were seen once. The sequenced material came from PBMCs or T cells enriched from blood (not recorded which). The receptor set was obtained from a human donor with acute COVID-19. The donor label of this sample is uncertain. Both conserved end residues are part of each CDR3. A D gene is named only where the DNA matches it firmly. Clone size appears in some rows only: once, few, many, or a class for an expanded clone.

TRBV2,NA,NA,TRBJ2-1,14,TGTGCCAGCACAGGGTCCTCCCTCTACAATGAGCAGTTCTTC,CASTGSSLYNEQFF
TRBV5-6,NA,NA,TRBJ1-1,14,TGTGCCAGCAGCTTGTGGGCGATGAACACTGAAGCTTTCTTT,CASSLWAMNTEAFF
TRBV18,NA,TRBD1,TRBJ1-2,14,TGTGCCAGCTCACCCACTTCGACAGGGAATGGCTACACCTTC,CASSPTSTGNGYTF
TRBV5-1,once,NA,TRBJ1-3,17,TGCGCCAGCAGCTTGGGGTTGGCCGCTTTCTCTGGAAACACCATATATTTT,CASSLGLAAFSGNTIYF
TRBV3-1/TRBV3-2,NA,NA,TRBJ2-7,16,TGTGCCAGCAGCCATGTTCGCGGGGAGTCTTCCTACGAGCAGTACTTC,CASSHVRGESSYEQYF
TRBV2,NA,NA,TRBJ1-1,12,TGTGCCAGCAGCCGGGAGGACACTGAAGCTTTCTTT,CASSREDTEAFF
TRBV20-1,NA,TRBD1,TRBJ2-3,11,TGCAGCGGACAGGGGCGAGATACGCAGTATTTT,CSGQGRDTQYF
TRBV5-1,few,NA,TRBJ2-3,11,TGCGCCAGCAGCCCGGGAGATACGCAGTATTTT,CASSPGDTQYF
TRBV5-4,many,TRBD1,TRBJ1-2,15,TGTGCCAGCAGCTTGGTAGGCAGGGGGCTGGGTGGCTACACCTTC,CASSLVGRGLGGYTF
TRBV6-1,NA,NA,TRBJ1-2,17,TGTGCCAGCAGTGGGCCGAGAGGCCCTATACAAGACTATGGCTACACCTTC,CASSGPRGPIQDYGYTF
TRBV6-1,NA,TRBD2,TRBJ2-1,15,TGTGCCAGCAGTGAAGGTCTAGCGGGGGGGCTTGAGCAGTTCTTC,CASSEGLAGGLEQFF
TRBV6-2/TRBV6-3,NA,TRBD1,TRBJ2-7,16,TGTGCCAGCAGTTACTCGAGGGGGACAGGCACCTACGAGCAGTACTTC,CASSYSRGTGTYEQYF
TRBV3-1/TRBV3-2,few,NA,TRBJ1-2,14,TGTGCCAGCAGCCTTATGACACCTAACTATGGCTACACCTTC,CASSLMTPNYGYTF
TRBV7-6,NA,NA,TRBJ2-3,16,TGTGCCAGCAGCTGGGGAGGGGGACTGACCACAGATACGCAGTATTTT,CASSWGGGLTTDTQYF
TRBV6-1,NA,NA,TRBJ1-1,17,TGTGCCAGCAGTGCTTATCCCCTACATCGGGGGAACACTGAAGCTTTCTTT,CASSAYPLHRGNTEAFF
TRBV5-8,NA,NA,TRBJ1-5,14,TGTGCCAGCAGTTCGGGGGGGGGCAATCAGCCCCAGCATTTT,CASSSGGGNQPQHF
TRBV27,NA,NA,TRBJ1-1,14,TGTGCCAGCAGTCCCAGGGTAGGGGGCACTGAAGCTTTCTTT,CASSPRVGGTEAFF
TRBV19,NA,NA,TRBJ2-5,13,TGTGCCAGTAGGGCGGGGCTGGGGGAGACCCAGTACTTC,CASRAGLGETQYF
TRBV6-4,NA,TRBD2,TRBJ2-5,16,TGTGCCAGCAGAGGACCAATAGCGGGGGGGACGAAGACCCAGTACTTC,CASRGPIAGGTKTQYF
TRBV5-1,NA,TRBD1,TRBJ2-5,16,TGCGCCAGCAGCTATAATGTAGACAGGGTTGGAGAGACCCAGTACTTC,CASSYNVDRVGETQYF
TRBV7-2,NA,NA,TRBJ1-2,12,TGTGCCAGCAGCCCACAGGACTATGGCTACACCTTC,CASSPQDYGYTF
TRBV11-3,NA,NA,TRBJ2-1,15,TGTGCCAGCAGCTTAGGCGGGGTAAGCTACAATGAGCAGTTCTTC,CASSLGGVSYNEQFF
TRBV10-3,NA,TRBD1,TRBJ2-3,14,TGTGCCATCAGTGGCACAACAGGGGGCGATACGCAGTATTTT,CAISGTTGGDTQYF
TRBV4-2,once,TRBD1,TRBJ2-2,16,TGTGCCAGCAGCCATTCGAGGACAGGGATGGCCGGGGAGCTGTTTTTT,CASSHSRTGMAGELFF
TRBV11-2,NA,TRBD1,TRBJ1-2,19,TGTGCCAGCAGCCTTATAGGGGGGACAGGGGGAGCTCGCGGCTATGGCTACACCTTC,CASSLIGGTGGARGYGYTF
TRBV10-3,NA,NA,TRBJ2-5,19,TGTGCCATCAGTGAGTCCAAGGGGCCGTTGACATTCTACCAAGAGACCCAGTACTTC,CAISESKGPLTFYQETQYF
TRBV7-9,few,TRBD2,TRBJ2-5,19,TGTGCCAGCAGCTTCTTTGGGCCTTCCACCGGGACTAGTGTGGAGACCCAGTACTTC,CASSFFGPSTGTSVETQYF
TRBV27,NA,NA,TRBJ2-3,14,TGTGCCAGCAGTCCCCTCCGGGGGACAGATACGCAGTATTTT,CASSPLRGTDTQYF
TRBV7-2,NA,NA,TRBJ1-5,15,TGTGCCAGCAGCTTGCAAGGGGTCGGCAATCAGCCCCAGCATTTT,CASSLQGVGNQPQHF